This T cell receptor (beta chain) was obtained from a study of T cells in women clearing cervical HPV infection. Sequenced by immunoSEQ multiplex PCR; TCRdb stores in-frame clones only, minus some. The sample has tens of thousands of clones; the top ten hold approximately 6.4%. CDR1 is PRHDT and CDR2 is FYEKMQ in the germline V gene (reference sequence). The CDR3 covers 13 residues. Comment on this clone: The missing CDR3 end, 3 residues past where the read stops, is filled in from the germline J gene.

The chain employs TRBV13 and TRBJ1-2; 7 bases agree with TRBD1. What was sequenced was blood buffy coat. The origin of this receptor is a woman between 18 and 70 years old with a cervical HPV16 infection that either progressed to CIN3+ or cleared (not recorded which). CDR3 sequence: CATKTGTMWDYTF. The covered CDR3 bases are TGTGCCACCAAGACAGGGACGATGTGGGAC.